This T cell receptor beta chain is from a study of blood T cell repertoires in COVID-19 (dated by TCRdb to the early 2020s). For the wider study: Samples covering the acute and convalescent phases of COVID-19 were provided by collaborators in the United States, Italy and Spain. The material from the prospective study consisted of cDNA or gDNA derived from T cells, B-cell-depleted T cells, or PBMCs. Subjects who had been exposed to COVID-19, were actively infected with it, or had recovered from it provided the deeply sampled blood TCRbeta repertoires that made up the dataset. A freely available public database, intended as a resource for researchers studying the immune response to SARS-CoV-2, is where the repertoires were released. The samples were drawn from the first 160 participants of the ongoing ImmuneRACE study and from 950 to 1,500 subjects provided by 6 global collaborators. The sample metadata nearly always contained a de-identified subject ID, COVID-19 status, age in years and sex. Where HLA class I and class II types were available, the types were taken from metadata supplied by the sample provider, not from assay-based typing.

Comments on this clone: The antigen it binds to is not known. Base qualities are not at hand, and no much larger clone is one base apart.

The germline V gene provides CDR1 SNHLY and CDR2 FYNNEI. The CDR3 numbers 16 residues from cysteine through phenylalanine. Only the CDR3 DNA stays, 48 bases, in frame from base 1. Trimming accounts for 6 bases at V and 3 bases at J, while the number of junction bases matched to no gene is 5. Results and caveats for the whole study, not just this receptor: The amount of clinical and demographic metadata varied by source and participant and was provided uncurated.

The collaborating institutions used their own protocols to collect whole blood in K2EDTA tubes. For TCRbeta analysis, collaborators shipped samples in one of three forms: frozen whole blood, isolated PBMCs, or DNA extracted from either of those sample types. TCRbeta CDR3 regions were amplified from genomic DNA using the immunoSEQ Assay, a bias-controlled multiplex PCR. The original methods were these. The number of nucleated cells in each sample was estimated by amplification of reference gene primers within the assay. To quantify the absolute abundance of each unique TCRbeta CDR3 rearrangement, sequence reads were collapsed and filtered. Productive Simpson clonality was computed per sample as the square root of Simpson's diversity index over productive rearrangements. Not all clones reach the TCRdb copy of this immuneACCESS table, which keeps in-frame sequences only. Checked studies attribute under half of the gap to unresolved V genes and leave the rest unexplained. That table furnishes V, J and clone size, whereas the DNA furnished D and trimming. Across this sample there are 150,000 to 200,000 clones, with about 80% seen only once. The ten largest clones represent 1.5% of the sample.

The sample consisted of peripheral blood. The sequence derives from a human donor in a cohort sampled during active COVID-19. The rearrangement joined TRBV2 to TRBJ1-6; 10 bases in the middle match TRBD1. The CDR3 protein is CASSGDRGFYNSPLHF. Here is the DNA: TGTGCCAGCAGCGGGGACAGGGGATTCTATAATTCACCCCTCCACTTT.